This TCR beta chain was identified during a study of T cell responses to AZD1222 COVID-19 vaccine. Whole-study results and caveats: Among spike-specific TCRs, nearly half reportedly target unmutated variant regions. Distributed over spike, vaccine-associated CD4 TCRs predominated at 160-218 and 743-854. Most donors were white British and more were female, and clonal diversity was possibly underestimated.

The protocol was immunoSEQ multiplex PCR, while the TCRdb copy is restricted to in-frame clones and leaves out a portion. The sample records over 150,000 clones, almost 90% being singletons. Regarding this clone: The antigen remains undetermined.

The CDR3 runs to 19 residues. The J segment lost 0 bases and the V segment lost 1 base, leaving 8 bases of the junction unmatched. Looked up from germline, CDR1 is SGHTA and CDR2 is FQGNSA. Both about-4-week and about-12-week second-dose recipients were combined. The source material was peripheral blood, sampled 28 days after the second AZD1222 dose. The chain employs TRBV7-2 and TRBJ2-3; 12 bases are shared with TRBD2. This receptor was identified in an adult who received the AZD1222 COVID-19 vaccine. The CDR3 region is CASSLESGGLAGSTDTQYF. The CDR3 bases are TGTGCCAGCAGCTTAGAAAGTGGCGGACTAGCGGGGAGCACAGATACGCAGTATTTT.